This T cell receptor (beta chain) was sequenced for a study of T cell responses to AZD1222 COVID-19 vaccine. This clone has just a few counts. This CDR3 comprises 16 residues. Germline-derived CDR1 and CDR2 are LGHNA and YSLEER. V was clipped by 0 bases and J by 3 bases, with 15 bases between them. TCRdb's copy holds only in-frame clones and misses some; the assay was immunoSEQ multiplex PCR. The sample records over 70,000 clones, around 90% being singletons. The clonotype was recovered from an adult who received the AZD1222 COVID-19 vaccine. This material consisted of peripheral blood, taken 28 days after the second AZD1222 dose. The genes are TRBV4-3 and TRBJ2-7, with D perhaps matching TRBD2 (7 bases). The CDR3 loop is CASSQDEGGGRYEQYF. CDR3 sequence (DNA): TGCGCCAGCAGCCAAGATGAGGGGGGGGGCCGCTACGAGCAGTACTTC.